The sample holds a few counts of the clone carrying this T cell receptor beta chain. This sample is drawn from a study of T cell responses to AZD1222 COVID-19 vaccine. Study as a whole: Second-dose recipients at about 4 or about 12 weeks were treated as one pooled group.

CDR3 size: 16 residues. Germline V gene sequence: CDR1 SGHVS, CDR2 FQNEAQ. V lost 4 bases and J 0 bases, leaving 14 bases between the germline ends. This table comes from immunoSEQ multiplex PCR, and its TCRdb copy is limited to in-frame clones, with some not included. In the table there are about 140,000 clones, 70% to 90% of which are singletons. The chain has TRBV7-8 and TRBJ2-3, with TRBD2 as a possible D gene (5 bases). Sequencing was performed on peripheral blood, taken on day 0 of AZD1222 vaccination. This TCR was recovered from an adult in good health. The CDR3 nucleotides read TGTGCCAGCAGCTCAGCACCGGGGATAAGCACAGATACGCAGTATTTT. Encoded protein: CASSSAPGISTDTQYF. The complete variable domain, with remaining parts taken from reference TRBV7-8 and TRBJ2-3, reads GAGVSQSPRYKVAKRGQDVALRCDPISGHVSLFWYQQALGQGPEFLTYFQNEAQLDKSGLPSDRFFAERPEGSVSTLKIQRTQQEDSAVYLCASSSAPGISTDTQYFGPGTRLTVL.